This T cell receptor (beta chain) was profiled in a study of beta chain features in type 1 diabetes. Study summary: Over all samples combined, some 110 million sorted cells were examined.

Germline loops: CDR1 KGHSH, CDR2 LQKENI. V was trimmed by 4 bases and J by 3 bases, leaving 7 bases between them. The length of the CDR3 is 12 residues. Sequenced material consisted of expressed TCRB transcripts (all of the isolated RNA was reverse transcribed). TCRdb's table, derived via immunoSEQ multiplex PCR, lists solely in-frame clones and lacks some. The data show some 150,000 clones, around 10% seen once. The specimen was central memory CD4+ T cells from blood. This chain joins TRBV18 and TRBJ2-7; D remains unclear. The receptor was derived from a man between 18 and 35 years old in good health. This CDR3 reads CASSLDSYEQYF. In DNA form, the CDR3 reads TGTGCCAGCTCACTGGATAGCTACGAGCAGTACTTC.